These 28 T cell receptor beta chains came from one sample sequenced in a study of cytomegalovirus exposure and HLA in healthy donors. Vbeta (60) and Jbeta (13) primers were used in the PCR. This table comes from immunoSEQ multiplex PCR, and its TCRdb copy is limited to in-frame clones, with some not included. The data contain tens of thousands of clones, more than 60% of them seen just once; the ten biggest clones take up 1.6%. The sequenced sample consisted of PBMCs. These receptors were obtained from a man between 35 and 55 years old in good health and CMV-seronegative.

The chain carries TRBV5-1 and TRBJ1-1, with 9 positions matching TRBD1. Losses at the gene ends were 5 bases for V and 7 bases for J; bases not matched to a gene: 6. The germline V gene has CDR1 SGHRS and CDR2 YFSETQ. This CDR3 spans 13 amino acids. The CDR3 protein is CASRRTGDHEAFF. The CDR3 DNA reads as TGCGCCAGCAGGAGGACAGGGGACCATGAAGCTTTCTTT. The complete variable domain, with remaining parts taken from reference TRBV5-1 and TRBJ1-1, reads KAGVTQTPRYLIKTRGQQVTLSCSPISGHRSVSWYQQTPGQGLQFLFEYFSETQRNKGNFPGRFSGRQFSNSRSEMNVSTLELGDSALYLCASRRTGDHEAFFGQGTRLTVV.

The rearrangement uses TRBV6-6 and TRBJ1-5; D is possibly TRBD1 (5 bases). CDR1 and CDR2 from the germline V gene are MNHNY and SVGAGI (reference sequence). The CDR3 loop spans 15 amino acids. The V gene lost 0 bases and the J gene lost 2 bases, with 8 bases spanning the gap. This chain's CDR3 is CASSYSRGGNQPQHF. The CDR3 coding sequence is TGTGCCAGCAGTTACTCGCGGGGGGGCAATCAGCCCCAGCATTTT.

The rearrangement joins TRBV7-9 to TRBJ1-1; D unclear. The V gene lost 2 bases and the J gene lost 1 base, with 5 bases spanning the gap. The CDR3 runs to 13 residues. In germline, CDR1 is SEHNR, CDR2 FQNEAQ (reference sequence). CDR3 sequence (DNA): TGTGCCAGCAGCTTACGAGGGAACACTGAAGCTTTCTTT. This translates into CASSLRGNTEAFF.

The chain uses TRBV28 and TRBJ1-4; no firm D call. V was cut by 3 bases and J by 5 bases, with 16 bases left in between. The germline V gene has CDR1 MDHEN and CDR2 SYDVKM. The CDR3 spans 16 residues. CDR3 bases: TGTGCCAGCAGTTTCCACAAGAGTGTACTAAATGAAAAACTGTTTTTT. This codes for CASSFHKSVLNEKLFF.

The rearrangement uses TRBV15 and TRBJ1-3; D not certain. Germline-derived CDR1 and CDR2 are LNHNV and YYDKDF (reference sequence). There are 16 residues in the CDR3. V lost 1 base and J lost 0, with 10 bases in between. This CDR3 reads CATSRGGLNSGNTIYF. The CDR3 nucleotides are TGTGCCACCAGCAGAGGAGGTCTTAACTCTGGAAACACCATATATTTT.

This chain uses TRBV27 with TRBJ2-1; D call uncertain. Germline V CDR1 and CDR2: MNHEY, SMNVEV (reference sequence). V dropped 1 base and J dropped 7 bases, with 14 bases sitting between them. This CDR3 region has 15 residues. As DNA, the CDR3 is TGTGCCAGCAGTTTATGGCTAGACTCAAGGAATGAGCAGTTCTTC. Amino acid sequence: CASSLWLDSRNEQFF.

This chain links TRBV2 with TRBJ2-3; TRBD1 agrees at 7 bases. The germline V gene has CDR1 SNHLY and CDR2 FYNNEI. The trim removed 6 bases at V and 4 bases at J, leaving 10 bases unmatched. This CDR3 is built from 15 residues. The DNA for the CDR3 is TGTGCCAGCAGCAACAGGGGAGTGGGGTCAGATACGCAGTATTTT. It is translated as CASSNRGVGSDTQYF. Drawing the rest from reference TRBV2 and TRBJ2-3, the complete variable domain is EPEVTQTPSHQVTQMGQEVILRCVPISNHLYFYWYRQILGQKVEFLVSFYNNEISEKSEIFDDQFSVERPDGSNFTLKIRSTKLEDSAMYFCASSNRGVGSDTQYFGPGTRLTVL.

The rearrangement links TRBV6-1 to TRBJ2-2; 7 bases match TRBD2. In germline, CDR1 is MNHNS, CDR2 SASEGT. V trimming: 7 bases; J trimming: 5 bases; junction bases outside the gene matches: 7. The CDR3 runs 14 residues. CDR3 DNA sequence: TGTGCCAGCATAGGCGGGAGAAAAACCGGGGAGCTGTTTTTT. Translation: CASIGGRKTGELFF.

The chain links TRBV5-1 to TRBJ1-1; D is possibly TRBD1 (6 bases). Trimming removed 0 bases at V and 1 base at J, with 10 bases between. CDR1 and CDR2 (germline): SGHRS, YFSETQ. This CDR3 is built from 15 residues. The CDR3 is CASSLATGRNTEAFF. The CDR3 DNA follows: TGCGCCAGCAGCTTGGCCACAGGGCGGAACACTGAAGCTTTCTTT.

The J gene is TRBJ1-3, the V gene TRBV2; D is unresolved. This CDR3 region has 15 residues. Germline V gene lookup returns CDR1 SNHLY and CDR2 FYNNEI. Trimming removed 2 bases from V and 0 bases from J, with 8 bases in between. The CDR3: CASSEINYSGNTIYF. The CDR3 bases are TGTGCCAGCAGTGAAATCAACTACTCTGGAAACACCATATATTTT.

The rearrangement links TRBV7-8 to TRBJ2-7; D gene unclear. The V gene lost 4 bases and the J gene lost 2 bases, with 21 bases spanning the gap. Germline V gives CDR1 SGHVS, CDR2 FQNEAQ. The CDR3 is made up of 17 amino acids. The CDR3 DNA is TGTGCCAGCAGCTCGCGCCCCGCTAGGCCTTTTACCTACGAGCAGTACTTC. Its translation: CASSSRPARPFTYEQYF.

Turning to this clone: One end of the junction varies from germline; a read error may be responsible. The rearrangement links TRBV7-9 to TRBJ2-1, with D unresolved. CDR1 is SEHNR and CDR2 is FQNEAQ in the germline V gene (reference sequence). The CDR3 consists of 11 residues. As DNA, the CDR3 is TGTTCCAGCAGCTTTTTCGATGAGCAGTTCTTC. As protein: CSSSFFDEQFF.

About this clone: Other DNA sequences within the sample encode an identical CDR3. V is TRBV6-5 and J is TRBJ1-5; 10 nucleotides line up with TRBD1. The CDR3 spans 15 residues. The V gene end was trimmed by 6 bases and the J gene end by 3 bases; junction bases not matched to a gene: 5. Per the germline V gene, CDR1 is MNHEY and CDR2 is SVGAGI. CDR3 protein: CASSPGQGINQPQHF. The CDR3, as DNA: TGTGCCAGCAGCCCGGGACAGGGGATCAATCAGCCCCAGCATTTT.

The rearrangement joins TRBV18 to TRBJ2-1; 12 bases fit TRBD2. Germline assignment: CDR1 KGHSH and CDR2 LQKENI. The CDR3 has 15 amino acids. Trimming at V came to 4 bases and at J to 3 bases, leaving 1 base not matched to a gene. The CDR3 DNA follows: TGTGCCAGCTCACAGGGACTAGCGGGCTACAATGAGCAGTTCTTC. Protein sequence: CASSQGLAGYNEQFF. The full variable domain, completed using reference TRBV18 and TRBJ2-1, is NAGVMQNPRHLVRRRGQEARLRCSPMKGHSHVYWYRQLPEEGLKFMVYLQKENIIDESGMPKERFSAEFPKEGPSILRIQQVVRGDSAAYFCASSQGLAGYNEQFFGPGTRLTVL.

This clone was observed a few times. V gene TRBV9 combines with J gene TRBJ2-7; maybe TRBD2 (6 bases). The V end was cut by 0 bases, the J end by 3 bases, with 13 bases between. This CDR3 region has 15 residues. The germline V gene encodes CDR1 SGDLS and CDR2 YYNGEE. CDR3 region: CASSVGGEVSYEQYF. DNA for the CDR3: TGTGCCAGCAGCGTAGGGGGGGAAGTCAGCTACGAGCAGTACTTC.

The V gene is TRBV7-2, the J gene TRBJ2-2; perhaps TRBD1 as D (5 bases). V lost 2 bases and J lost 4, with 14 bases in between. CDR1 and CDR2 from the germline V gene are SGHTA and FQGNSA. The CDR3 spans 16 residues. The DNA of the CDR3 is TGTGCCAGCAGCTTATTTCGCGGAAGGGGCACCGGGGAGCTGTTTTTT. Translation: CASSLFRGRGTGELFF.

This chain uses TRBV29-1 with TRBJ1-2, with 7 bases fitting TRBD1. The CDR3 totals 16 residues. V gave up 7 bases and J gave up 10 bases; unmatched junction bases: 24. Germline V gives CDR1 SQVTM, CDR2 ANQGSEA. The CDR3 DNA reads TGCAGCGGCAAACTGGGGGCGACCGGGACAGAGGGCCTCTACACCTTC. This encodes CSGKLGATGTEGLYTF.

This clone was recorded a few times. The chain is built from TRBV28 and TRBJ1-1, with TRBD1 matching over 7 bases. Unmatched junction bases numbered 10, after V lost 8 bases and J lost 4 bases. The CDR3 is 14 amino acids. The germline CDR1 and CDR2 sequences are MDHEN and SYDVKM. CDR3 bases: TGTGCCAGCGTAAGAGGGGGCGCGGGCACTGAAGCTTTCTTT. Its protein product is CASVRGGAGTEAFF.

The rearrangement links TRBV20-1 to TRBJ1-1; unclear D gene. Trimming took 7 bases from V and 0 from J, leaving 6 bases between them. In germline, CDR1 is DFQATT, CDR2 SNEGSKA (reference sequence). The CDR3 totals 11 residues. The CDR3 nucleotides are TGCAGTGGGCAGTTGAACACTGAAGCTTTCTTT. This encodes CSGQLNTEAFF.

The genes are TRBV5-1 and TRBJ1-4; D unclear. The CDR3 spans 15 residues. Trimming took off 4 bases at V and 4 bases at J, with 14 bases between the two ends. Germline V gene lookup returns CDR1 SGHRS and CDR2 YFSETQ. As DNA, the CDR3 is TGCGCCAGCAGCGAGGACCGACGGGGTAATGAAAAACTGTTTTTT. Protein product: CASSEDRRGNEKLFF.

The chain is built from TRBV5-1 and TRBJ1-4, with a possible D match to TRBD1 (6 bases). The CDR3 spans 15 residues. V lost 1 base and J lost 4, with 11 bases in between. Germline V gene lookup returns CDR1 SGHRS and CDR2 YFSETQ. In DNA, the CDR3 is TGCGCCAGCAGCTTGATGACAGGTGATAATGAAAAACTGTTTTTT. It translates to CASSLMTGDNEKLFF.

The chain combines TRBV7-3 with TRBJ1-1; D may be TRBD1 (5 bases). There are 14 residues in the CDR3. The V gene lost 1 base and the J gene lost 4 bases, with 10 bases spanning the gap. The V gene's germline CDR1 is SGHTA and CDR2 FQGTGA. The CDR3 region is CASSLMEGSTEAFF. For the CDR3, the DNA is TGTGCCAGCAGCTTAATGGAGGGGAGCACTGAAGCTTTCTTT.

This clone was observed a single time. The V and J genes are TRBV28 and TRBJ2-5, with D possibly being TRBD1 (5 bases). The V gene's germline CDR1 is MDHEN and CDR2 SYDVKM. V was shortened by 5 bases and J by 4 bases, with 17 bases between the two germline ends. The CDR3 has 15 amino acids. CDR3 protein: CASSTRQSLRETQYF. The CDR3 bases are TGTGCCAGCAGTACCCGACAGTCCCTAAGAGAGACCCAGTACTTC.

The CDR3, as DNA: TGTGCCGTCCAAACCGAGCACCAGGGGGAAGCTTTCTTT. This translates into CAVQTEHQGEAFF. The gene calls are TRBV10-3 and TRBJ1-1; D is possibly TRBD1 (6 bases). CDR1 ENHRY and CDR2 SYGVKD come from the germline V gene. V lost 11 bases, J lost 8 bases, and 21 bases lay in between. CDR3 size: 13 residues.

This clone was observed once. The genes are TRBV4-2 and TRBJ1-5; D ambiguous. Germline CDR1 LGHNA, CDR2 YNFKEQ. Trimming removed 5 bases at V and 6 bases at J, with 11 bases between. The CDR3 has 13 residues. The CDR3 region has the DNA TGTGCCAGCAGCTTGGAGATGAGTCAGCCCCAGCATTTT. Its protein product is CASSLEMSQPQHF.

The CDR3 sequence: CATSREGTGVPTQQYF. For the CDR3, the DNA is TGTGCCACCAGCAGAGAAGGAACAGGGGTCCCCACCCAGCAGTACTTC. This rearrangement joins TRBV15 to TRBJ2-7, with 7 positions matching TRBD1. The CDR3 spans 16 residues. V lost 0 bases and J lost 8; bases outside the gene matches: 13. CDR1 is LNHNV and CDR2 is YYDKDF in the germline V gene (reference sequence).

The V and J genes are TRBV6-5 and TRBJ1-2, with 7 bases that match TRBD1. Trimming at V came to 7 bases and at J to 7 bases, leaving 12 bases not matched to a gene. The germline V gene has CDR1 MNHEY and CDR2 SVGAGI. The length of the CDR3 is 14 residues. The CDR3 region is CASTITAGDSGYTF. The CDR3 DNA reads TGTGCCAGCACCATTACCGCAGGGGACAGTGGCTACACCTTC.

The chain joins TRBV19 to TRBJ2-3; maybe TRBD1 (8 bases). V lost 6 bases to trimming and J lost 8 bases, with 21 bases between them. Germline CDR1 is LNHDA and CDR2 is SQIVND (reference sequence). The CDR3 length is 15 residues. This chain's CDR3 is CASRSPAGGGGTQYF. CDR3 DNA sequence: TGTGCCAGTAGATCCCCGGCAGGGGGCGGGGGTACGCAGTATTTT.